This entry is about one TCR beta chain. Libraries were prepared by immunoSEQ multiplex PCR; TCRdb keeps only in-frame clonotypes and omits some of them. The sample shows about 220,000 clones, 85% of them seen only once. These data belong to a study of blood T cell repertoires in COVID-19. Overall study: Whether acute or convalescent, the COVID-19 samples came from the United States, Italy and Spain. Sources were T cells, B-cell-depleted T cells, or PBMCs; the material itself was cDNA or gDNA.

CDR3 length: 14 residues. The germline V gene encodes CDR1 MNHEY and CDR2 SVGAGI. The V end was cut by 3 bases, the J end by 3 bases, with 11 bases between. The Seattle site enrolled patients during active infection and followed them longitudinally. This TCR was sampled from a woman in her 70s with COVID-19, enrolled during active disease. The chain joins TRBV6-5 to TRBJ1-2, with no clear D. The sample taken for sequencing was peripheral blood. The CDR3 nucleotides are TGTGCCAGCAGTTATATCGGTGGAGACTATGGCTACACCTTC. This codes for CASSYIGGDYGYTF.